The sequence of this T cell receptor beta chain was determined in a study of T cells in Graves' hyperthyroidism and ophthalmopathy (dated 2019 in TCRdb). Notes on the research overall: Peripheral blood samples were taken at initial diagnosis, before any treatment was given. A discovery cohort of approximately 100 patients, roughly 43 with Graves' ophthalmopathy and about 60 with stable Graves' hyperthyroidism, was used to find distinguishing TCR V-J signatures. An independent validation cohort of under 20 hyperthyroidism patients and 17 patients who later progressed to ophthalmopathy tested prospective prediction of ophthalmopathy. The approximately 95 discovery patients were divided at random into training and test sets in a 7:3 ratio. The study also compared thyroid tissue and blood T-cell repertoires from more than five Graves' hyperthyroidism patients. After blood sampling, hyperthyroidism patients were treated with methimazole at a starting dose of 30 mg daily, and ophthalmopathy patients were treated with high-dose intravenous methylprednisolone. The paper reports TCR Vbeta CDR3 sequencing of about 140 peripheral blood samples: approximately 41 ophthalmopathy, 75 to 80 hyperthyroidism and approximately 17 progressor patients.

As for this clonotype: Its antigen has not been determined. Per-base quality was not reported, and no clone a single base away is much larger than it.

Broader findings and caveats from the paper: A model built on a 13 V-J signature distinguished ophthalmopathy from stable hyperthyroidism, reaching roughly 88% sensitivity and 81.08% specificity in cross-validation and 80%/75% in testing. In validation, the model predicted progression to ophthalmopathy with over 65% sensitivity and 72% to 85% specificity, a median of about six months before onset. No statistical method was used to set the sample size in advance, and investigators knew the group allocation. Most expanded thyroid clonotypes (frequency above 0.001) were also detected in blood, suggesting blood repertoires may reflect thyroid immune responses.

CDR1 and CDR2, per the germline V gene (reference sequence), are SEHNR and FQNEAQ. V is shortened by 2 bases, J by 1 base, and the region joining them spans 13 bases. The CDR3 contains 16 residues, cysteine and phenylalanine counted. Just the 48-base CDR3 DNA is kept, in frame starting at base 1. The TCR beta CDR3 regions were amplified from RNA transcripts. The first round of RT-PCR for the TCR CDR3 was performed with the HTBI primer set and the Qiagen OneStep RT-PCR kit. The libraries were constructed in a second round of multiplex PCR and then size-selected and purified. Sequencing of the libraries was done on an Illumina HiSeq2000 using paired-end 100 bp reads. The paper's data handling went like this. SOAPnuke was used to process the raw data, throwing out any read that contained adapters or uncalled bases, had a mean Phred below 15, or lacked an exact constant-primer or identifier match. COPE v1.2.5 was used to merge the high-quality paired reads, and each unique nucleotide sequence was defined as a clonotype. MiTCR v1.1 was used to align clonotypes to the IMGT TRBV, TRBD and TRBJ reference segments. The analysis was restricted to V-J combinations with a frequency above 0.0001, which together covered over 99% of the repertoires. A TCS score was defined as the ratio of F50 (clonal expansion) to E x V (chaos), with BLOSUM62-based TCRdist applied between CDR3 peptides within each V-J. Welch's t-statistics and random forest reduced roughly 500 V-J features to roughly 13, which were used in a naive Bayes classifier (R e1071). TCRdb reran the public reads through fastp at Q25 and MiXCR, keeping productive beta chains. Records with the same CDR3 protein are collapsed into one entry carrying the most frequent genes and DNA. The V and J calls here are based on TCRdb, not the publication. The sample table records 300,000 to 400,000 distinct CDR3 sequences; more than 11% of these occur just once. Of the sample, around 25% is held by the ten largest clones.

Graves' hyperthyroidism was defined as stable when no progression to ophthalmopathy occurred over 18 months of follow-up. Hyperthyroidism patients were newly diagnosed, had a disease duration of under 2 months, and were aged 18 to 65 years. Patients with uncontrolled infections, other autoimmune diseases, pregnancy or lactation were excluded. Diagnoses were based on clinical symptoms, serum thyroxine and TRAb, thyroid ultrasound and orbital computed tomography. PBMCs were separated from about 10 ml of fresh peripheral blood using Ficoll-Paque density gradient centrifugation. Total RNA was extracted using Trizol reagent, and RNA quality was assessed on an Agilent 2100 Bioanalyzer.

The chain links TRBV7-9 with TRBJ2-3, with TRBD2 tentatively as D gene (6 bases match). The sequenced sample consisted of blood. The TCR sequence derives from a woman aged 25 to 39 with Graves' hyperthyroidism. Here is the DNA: TGTGCCAGCAGCTTAAGCGGGCTCCGCGGCACAGATACGCAGTATTTT. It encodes CASSLSGLRGTDTQYF.